This TCR beta chain was identified during a study of T cell repertoires in cytomegalovirus infection. About the research overall: Well-studied HLA-B-restricted epitopes and recently identified HLA-C-restricted epitopes of CMV were both used in the study.

Study observations and caveats: There were carriers of CMV plus the relevant HLA, and cumulative public TCR beta family frequency identified them. CMV-specific TCR beta clonotypes restricted by HLA-C were the ones dominating the ex vivo response.

TCRdb re-derived calls from the reads in MiXCR, one entry per CDR3 protein. This table has roughly 120,000 distinct CDR3 sequences, 29% appearing once. This clonotype was recorded many times. Its antigen is still unknown. The receptor was derived from a human donor in good health (CMV status not recorded). Some clones in this sample may be carry-over from other donors' samples. This material consisted of CD8+ T cells from cultured PBMCs, taken from culture after CMV antigen stimulation.

Here the CDR3 reads CASSLGWTGATEAFF. The CDR3 nucleotides are TGTGCCAGCAGCTTAGGATGGACAGGGGCCACTGAAGCTTTCTTT. The chain uses TRBV7-2 and TRBJ1-1; 9 nucleotides align to TRBD1. Unmatched junction bases numbered 4, after V lost 1 base and J lost 4 bases. This CDR3 is 15 amino acids long. Germline V gene sequence: CDR1 SGHTA, CDR2 FQGNSA.